The 10 T cell receptor beta chains presented below share a single source sample, sequenced in a study of cytomegalovirus exposure and HLA in healthy donors. The repertoire was sequenced with immunoSEQ multiplex PCR; TCRdb's copy has only in-frame clones and lacks some. The sample holds 220,000 or so clones, 75% to 90% seen once. Sequencing was done on a sample of PBMCs. The receptor set was obtained from a woman younger than 45 in good health and CMV-seropositive.

The V call is TRBV19, the J call TRBJ2-7, with 10 positions matching TRBD2. CDR3 length: 16 residues. The V gene's germline CDR1 is LNHDA and CDR2 SQIVND (reference sequence). V was clipped by 3 bases and J by 2 bases; unmatched bases: 7. This CDR3 reads CASSMEWTSGPYEQYF. CDR3 nucleotides: TGTGCCAGTAGTATGGAATGGACTAGCGGCCCCTACGAGCAGTACTTC.

J is TRBJ1-1 and V is TRBV12-5; 9 nucleotides align to TRBD1. This CDR3 has 14 amino acids. The J segment lost 3 bases and the V segment lost 6 bases, leaving 5 bases of the junction unmatched. Germline V gene data show CDR1 as LGHNT and CDR2 as FRNRAP. This CDR3 is CASGTGTGYTEAFF. Written as DNA, the CDR3 is TGTGCTAGTGGGACCGGGACAGGGTACACTGAAGCTTTCTTT.

This chain joins TRBV6-5 and TRBJ2-5; tentatively, D is TRBD2 (6 bases). V gave up 0 bases and J gave up 5 bases, with 10 bases separating them. The CDR3 runs 14 residues. Germline loops: CDR1 MNHEY, CDR2 SVGAGI. This CDR3 reads CASSYSPGRETQYF. DNA of the CDR3: TGTGCCAGCAGTTACTCGCCGGGGAGGGAGACCCAGTACTTC.

DNA for the CDR3: TGTGCCAGCAGCTTGGACAGGGGCTATGTGGGGGGCTACACCTTC. Translating gives CASSLDRGYVGGYTF. This sequence joins TRBV25-1 and TRBJ1-2, with TRBD1 identical over 9 bases. Germline lookup yields CDR1 MGHDK and CDR2 SYGVNS. J gave up 8 bases and V 6 bases, and 13 bases lay outside the gene matches. This CDR3 has 15 residues.

J is TRBJ2-1 and V is TRBV9, with D unresolved. Germline V gene data show CDR1 as SGDLS and CDR2 as YYNGEE. The CDR3 is 12 amino acids. Trimming removed 3 bases from V and 9 bases from J, with 10 bases in between. In DNA, the CDR3 is TGTGCCAGCAGCGCCCCCTCGAGTGAGCAGTTCTTC. Residues: CASSAPSSEQFF.

This rearrangement joins TRBV6-4 to TRBJ1-1, with 7 bases identical to TRBD1. V lost 10 bases, J lost 3 bases, and 5 bases stayed unmatched. The CDR3 sequence is 12 residues long. Per the germline V gene, CDR1 is MRHNA and CDR2 is SNTAGT. CDR3 region: CATVDRDTEAFF. The DNA of the CDR3 is TGTGCCACCGTCGACAGGGACACTGAAGCTTTCTTT.

J is TRBJ2-1 and V is TRBV9; 7 bases agree with TRBD1. The junction had 8 bases not matched to a gene; V was cut back by 4 bases and J by 4 bases. Per the germline V gene, CDR1 is SGDLS and CDR2 is YYNGEE. This CDR3 comprises 15 residues. The CDR3 loop reads CASSSQGKGYNEQFF. Here the CDR3 DNA reads TGTGCCAGCAGCTCACAGGGGAAAGGGTACAATGAGCAGTTCTTC.

The chain employs TRBV9 and TRBJ1-5; no clear D gene. This CDR3 spans 15 amino acids. Germline loops: CDR1 SGDLS, CDR2 YYNGEE. Trimming removed 0 bases from V and 4 bases from J, with 11 bases in between. The CDR3 DNA reads TGTGCCAGCAGCGTAGGAAAGGGTGGAAATCAGCCCCAGCATTTT. It translates to CASSVGKGGNQPQHF.

This clone was seen just once. The V call is TRBV2, the J call TRBJ2-3, with TRBD2 identical over 7 bases. The CDR3 totals 15 residues. The V segment lost 6 bases and the J segment 6 bases; nucleotides outside the gene matches: 12. Germline assignment: CDR1 SNHLY and CDR2 FYNNEI. CDR3 sequence (DNA): TGTGCCAGCAGCGGTCCGGTAGGCGGGAGTGATACGCAGTATTTT. Translating gives CASSGPVGGSDTQYF.

This clone was detected only once. CDR3 bases: TGTGCCTGGAGAGCAGAGGTCTCCCCAGCGAACACTGAAGCTTTCTTT. Amino acid sequence: CAWRAEVSPANTEAFF. The V gene is TRBV30, the J gene TRBJ1-1; D unclear. From germline, CDR1 is GTSNPN and CDR2 SVGIG (reference sequence). The CDR3 totals 16 residues. Trimming took off 3 bases at V and 1 base at J, with 18 bases between the two ends.